This T cell receptor (beta chain) comes out of a study of a mutant IDH1 vaccine in newly diagnosed glioma. Germline CDR1 is SGDLS and CDR2 is YYNGEE. CDR3 length: 14 residues. V was clipped by 2 bases and J by 1 base, with 10 bases between them. With regard to this clone: Its antigen is as yet unknown.

Time point defined: week 5, during vaccination. The investigators gave 300 ug of mutant IDH1 20-mer peptide in each vaccine dose, together with topical imiquimod. Generated by immunoSEQ multiplex PCR, the TCRdb table keeps only in-frame clones and is missing some. Altogether about 83,000 clones are present, 91% being singletons, with the ten largest covering roughly 0.56%. This receptor was taken from a woman between 45 and 65 years old with glioma. The sequencing used PBMCs, collected from a glioma patient whose treatment included an IDH1 peptide vaccine. The genes are TRBV9 and TRBJ2-7; D tentatively reads TRBD1 or TRBD2 (5 bases each). This CDR3 reads CASSVRDGSYEQYF. In nucleotides, the CDR3 is TGTGCCAGCAGCGTCCGGGACGGTTCCTACGAGCAGTACTTC.